These 30 T cell receptor beta chains share one sample of origin, sequenced in a study of long-term antiretroviral therapy in people with HIV. It was version v3.0 of the immunoSEQ assay that was run at survey level. The repertoire was sequenced with immunoSEQ multiplex PCR; TCRdb's copy has only in-frame clones and lacks some. This sample has some 28,000 clones, with 95% found just once. Sample: unsorted PBMCs, taken 5.3 years after starting antiretroviral therapy. The source is a man aged 50 to 60 with HIV.

The chain links TRBV27 to TRBJ1-1; D gene ambiguous. Trimming pared 7 bases from V and 6 bases from J, leaving 15 bases between. The CDR3 covers 13 residues. Germline V lookup: CDR1 MNHEY, CDR2 SMNVEV (reference sequence). As DNA, the CDR3 is TGTGCCAGCAAGAATGGACCGTCCCCTGAAGCTTTCTTT. It codes for CASKNGPSPEAFF.

The chain joins TRBV4-1 to TRBJ1-5; the D gene is possibly TRBD1 (5 bases). Germline V lookup: CDR1 MGHRA, CDR2 YSYEKL. The CDR3 covers 14 residues. The germline V and J ends were trimmed by 0 bases and 4 bases, with 7 bases remaining between them. CDR3 in amino acids: CASSQEGGNQPQHF. The CDR3 DNA follows: TGCGCCAGCAGCCAAGAGGGGGGGAATCAGCCCCAGCATTTT.

This clone was counted a single time. CDR3: CASSNGGAGSEQYF. DNA of the CDR3: TGTGCCAGCAGTAACGGGGGCGCAGGTAGCGAGCAGTACTTC. The genes are TRBV6-1 and TRBJ2-7; tentatively, D is TRBD1 or TRBD2 (6 bases each). The germline V and J ends were trimmed by 5 bases and 6 bases, with 17 bases remaining between them. Per the germline V gene, CDR1 is MNHNS and CDR2 is SASEGT. There are 14 residues in the CDR3.

CDR3 in amino acids: CASSLVTSGVTDTQYF. The DNA for the CDR3 is TGTGCCAGCAGCTTAGTAACTAGCGGGGTCACAGATACGCAGTATTTT. V and J are TRBV7-9 and TRBJ2-3; 10 nucleotides match TRBD2. V was clipped by 1 base and J by 2 bases; unmatched bases: 3. This CDR3 region has 16 residues. The germline CDR1 and CDR2 sequences are SEHNR and FQNEAQ (reference sequence).

The rearrangement joins TRBV5-1 to TRBJ2-3, with 9 bases identical to TRBD2. CDR3 size: 17 residues. CDR1 and CDR2 (germline): SGHRS, YFSETQ. The V and J ends lost 0 bases and 5 bases, in that order; junction bases with no gene match: 10. This CDR3 reads CASSLDPRGGRVDTQYF. The CDR3 DNA reads as TGCGCCAGCAGCTTGGATCCGCGGGGGGGCCGGGTAGATACGCAGTATTTT.

The chain carries TRBV5-1 and TRBJ2-3; 8 bases line up with TRBD2. V lost 2 bases and J lost 4; bases outside the gene matches: 6. The CDR3 loop spans 15 amino acids. Germline V gives CDR1 SGHRS, CDR2 YFSETQ. As DNA, the CDR3 is TGCGCCAGCAGCTTCGGGAGGGGGGAGGCAGATACGCAGTATTTT. This codes for CASSFGRGEADTQYF.

The genes are TRBV10-3 and TRBJ2-1, with D maybe TRBD1 (5 bases). Germline-derived CDR1 and CDR2 are ENHRY and SYGVKD. The CDR3 has 13 amino acids. V lost 0 bases and J lost 10, with 10 bases in between. As DNA, the CDR3 is TGTGCCATCAGTGAGTCAGGGGTCGGGGAGCAGTTCTTC. Translation gives CAISESGVGEQFF.

The V gene is TRBV9, the J gene TRBJ2-7; the D call may be TRBD1 or TRBD2 (5 bases each). CDR1 and CDR2 from the germline V gene are SGDLS and YYNGEE. The length of the CDR3 is 16 residues. Trimming stripped 0 bases from V and 3 bases from J, with 16 bases between. CDR3 DNA: TGTGCCAGCAGCGTAGTAGCGATAGTAGGGGACTACGAGCAGTACTTC. Protein: CASSVVAIVGDYEQYF.

The chain combines TRBV4-3 with TRBJ2-2, with D perhaps TRBD2 (6 bases). Germline CDR1 is LGHNA and CDR2 is YSLEER. The CDR3 is 17 residues long. With 2 bases removed from V and 1 base from J, the gap between germline ends came to 14 bases. Written as DNA, the CDR3 is TGCGCCAGCAGCCAAAACCGGAGGGCCATGAACACCGGGGAGCTGTTTTTT. This codes for CASSQNRRAMNTGELFF.

The gene calls are TRBV7-8 and TRBJ2-7; TRBD1 is a possible D gene (5 bases). The CDR3 spans 15 residues. V was shortened by 2 bases and J by 2 bases, with 13 bases between the two germline ends. CDR1 SGHVS and CDR2 FQNEAQ come from the germline V gene. This chain's CDR3 is CASSLQGQGTYEQYF. CDR3 nucleotides: TGTGCCAGCAGCTTACAGGGTCAGGGAACCTACGAGCAGTACTTC. Based on the CDR3 plus reference TRBV7-8 and TRBJ2-7, the full variable domain is GAGVSQSPRYKVAKRGQDVALRCDPISGHVSLFWYQQALGQGPEFLTYFQNEAQLDKSGLPSDRFFAERPEGSVSTLKIQRTQQEDSAVYLCASSLQGQGTYEQYFGPGTRLTVT.

The genes are TRBV5-5 and TRBJ1-4; 8 bases are a match to TRBD1. V lost 5 bases to trimming and J lost 8 bases; unmatched junction nucleotides: 8. Germline V CDR1 and CDR2: SGHKS, YYEKEE (reference sequence). CDR3 length: 14 residues. The CDR3 sequence is CASREGQVHEKLFF. CDR3 nucleotides: TGTGCCAGCAGGGAGGGACAGGTGCACGAAAAACTGTTTTTT.

This chain connects TRBV2 to TRBJ2-2; D is unclear. CDR1 and CDR2 from the germline V gene are SNHLY and FYNNEI. V lost 2 bases to trimming and J lost 6 bases, with 7 bases between them. The CDR3 extends over 13 amino acids. The chain's CDR3 is CASSEYGAGELFF. DNA for the CDR3: TGTGCCAGCAGTGAATATGGGGCCGGGGAGCTGTTTTTT.

This clone was detected once. This chain joins TRBV16 and TRBJ2-3; D unclear. With 2 bases removed from V and 6 bases from J, the gap between germline ends came to 3 bases. The CDR3 is made up of 11 amino acids. Germline CDR1 and CDR2: KGHSY and FQNENV. CDR3 loop: CASSQMDTQYF. CDR3 nucleotide sequence: TGTGCCAGCAGCCAAATGGATACGCAGTATTTT.

The J gene is TRBJ2-7, the V gene TRBV28; TRBD1 matches 7 bases. Germline trimming cut 3 bases from V and 4 bases from J; bases unmatched to any gene: 12. Germline assignment: CDR1 MDHEN and CDR2 SYDVKM. This CDR3 is built from 16 residues. DNA for the CDR3: TGTGCCAGCAGTTTTCTCGAACAGGGGCGTCCGTACGAGCAGTACTTC. Its protein product is CASSFLEQGRPYEQYF. Looking up the rest from reference TRBV28 and TRBJ2-7 gives the full variable domain: DVKVTQSSRYLVKRTGEKVFLECVQDMDHENMFWYRQDPGLGLRLIYFSYDVKMKEKGDIPEGYSVSREKKERFSLILESASTNQTSMYLCASSFLEQGRPYEQYFGPGTRLTVT.

This chain connects TRBV7-3 to TRBJ2-7; the D call may be TRBD1 or TRBD2 (6 bases each). This CDR3 is 12 amino acids long. Germline CDR1 reads SGHTA; CDR2 reads FQGTGA. The V gene lost 4 bases and the J gene lost 6 bases, with 10 bases spanning the gap. This CDR3 is CASSSEGGEQYF. The CDR3 bases are TGTGCCAGCAGCTCGGAGGGGGGCGAGCAGTACTTC.

The rearrangement uses TRBV10-1 and TRBJ2-7; D is possibly TRBD1 (6 bases). V was trimmed by 6 bases and J by 3 bases, leaving 18 bases between them. Germline V gives CDR1 WNHNN, CDR2 SYGVQD (reference sequence). This CDR3 is 15 amino acids long. The CDR3 DNA sequence: TGCGCCAGCAGCCTGAGGGCAGGGGCCCTCTACGAGCAGTACTTC. This translates into CASSLRAGALYEQYF.

This chain connects TRBV2 to TRBJ2-3; D unclear. Germline CDR1 SNHLY, CDR2 FYNNEI. Trimming cost V 4 bases and J 6 bases, with 5 bases left between them. This CDR3 is built from 11 residues. The CDR3 spells CASSGQDTQYF. The CDR3 region has the DNA TGTGCCAGCAGTGGCCAGGATACGCAGTATTTT.

The rearrangement joins TRBV4-1 to TRBJ2-2; TRBD1 matches at 8 bases. The CDR3 is 16 residues long. The junction had 9 bases not matched to a gene; V was cut back by 3 bases and J by 6 bases. In germline, CDR1 is MGHRA, CDR2 YSYEKL. In DNA, the CDR3 is TGCGCCAGCAGCCAGCCCCCGGACAGGGTTCCCGGGGAGCTGTTTTTT. Protein sequence: CASSQPPDRVPGELFF.

The chain recombines TRBV4-3 with TRBJ2-7; 9 bases agree with TRBD2. The germline CDR1 and CDR2 sequences are LGHNA and YSLEER. This CDR3 is built from 16 residues. J lost 1 base, V lost 3 bases, and 7 bases had no gene match. The CDR3 nucleotides read TGCGCCAGCAGCCAGGGTACAGCGGGGGGTTCCTACGAGCAGTACTTC. Its translation: CASSQGTAGGSYEQYF.

This clone was observed once. The chain carries TRBV20-1 and TRBJ1-1; D uncertain. CDR1 is DFQATT and CDR2 is SNEGSKA in the germline V gene (reference sequence). The CDR3 runs 10 residues. Trimming cost V 7 bases and J 10 bases, with 13 bases left between them. This chain's CDR3 is CSVAPLGAFF. As DNA, the CDR3 is TGCAGTGTCGCGCCTTTGGGAGCTTTCTTT.

The J gene is TRBJ2-5, the V gene TRBV10-1; 8 bases are a match to TRBD2. The DNA end lines up better with TRBJ2-7; the J call may be wrong. CDR1 is WNHNN, CDR2 SYGVQD, per germline (reference sequence). The CDR3 consists of 13 residues. The CDR3, as DNA: TGCGCCAGCACTCCGGGACTAGACTACGAGCAGTACTTC. This sequence encodes CASTPGLDYEQYF.

The chain is built from TRBV27 and TRBJ2-7; 9 bases map to TRBD1. This CDR3 is 14 amino acids long. Germline lookup yields CDR1 MNHEY and CDR2 SMNVEV (reference sequence). V shed 4 bases, J shed 4 bases, and the junction held 5 bases outside the gene matches. The DNA for the CDR3 is TGTGCCAGCAGTTGGACAGGGGAATATTACGAGCAGTACTTC. Its protein product is CASSWTGEYYEQYF.

The chain combines TRBV27 with TRBJ2-1; 7 nucleotides line up with TRBD1. V shed 3 bases, J shed 5 bases, and the junction held 1 base outside the gene matches. Germline CDR1 MNHEY, CDR2 SMNVEV (reference sequence). The CDR3 is 13 residues long. As DNA, the CDR3 is TGTGCCAGCAGTTTGACAGGGAACAATGAGCAGTTCTTC. It yields the protein CASSLTGNNEQFF.

This chain links TRBV20-1 with TRBJ1-3; the D is unclear. Germline assignment: CDR1 DFQATT and CDR2 SNEGSKA (reference sequence). V was cut by 3 bases and J by 4 bases, with 4 bases left in between. The CDR3 has 11 amino acids. The CDR3 bases are TGCAGTGCTAGTTTCGGAAACACCATATATTTT. It yields the protein CSASFGNTIYF.

The gene calls are TRBV6-6 and TRBJ1-2, with D unresolved. The CDR3 loop spans 15 amino acids. V was pared by 0 bases and J by 0 bases, with 8 bases between. Germline V gene sequence: CDR1 MNHNY, CDR2 SVGAGI (reference sequence). The CDR3 loop is CASSYSTPPNYGYTF. The DNA of the CDR3 is TGTGCCAGCAGTTACTCGACCCCCCCTAACTATGGCTACACCTTC.

The V gene is TRBV6-5, the J gene TRBJ1-1; possibly TRBD1 for D (6 bases). Germline loops: CDR1 MNHEY, CDR2 SVGAGI. The CDR3 spans 15 residues. With 2 bases removed from V and 1 base from J, the gap between germline ends came to 11 bases. CDR3 sequence reads: CASSYAPTGNTEAFF. The CDR3 bases are TGTGCCAGCAGTTACGCCCCGACAGGGAACACTGAAGCTTTCTTT.

This chain joins TRBV6-1 and TRBJ2-2, with D unresolved. This CDR3 has 14 residues. The V gene's germline CDR1 is MNHNS and CDR2 SASEGT. Trimming stripped 3 bases from V and 6 bases from J, with 11 bases between. CDR3 bases: TGTGCCAGCAGTGAGGCAGGTTGGCCCGGGGAGCTGTTTTTT. Translation: CASSEAGWPGELFF.

The CDR3 is CASSLYGTANEKLFF. CDR3 nucleotides: TGTGCCAGCTCACTATACGGGACAGCTAATGAAAAACTGTTTTTT. This rearrangement joins TRBV18 to TRBJ1-4, with 7 bases fitting TRBD1. Germline trimming cut 4 bases from V and 3 bases from J; bases unmatched to any gene: 5. The CDR3 has 15 residues. From germline, CDR1 is KGHSH and CDR2 LQKENI.

This chain uses TRBV27 with TRBJ2-3; TRBD2 agrees at 7 bases. With 5 bases clipped from V and 0 bases from J, the junction kept 8 bases outside the gene matches. From germline, CDR1 is MNHEY and CDR2 SMNVEV (reference sequence). This CDR3 is 16 amino acids long. The CDR3 spells CASSTIGGGSTDTQYF. CDR3 DNA sequence: TGTGCCAGCAGTACCATAGGCGGGGGTAGCACAGATACGCAGTATTTT.

V is TRBV2 and J is TRBJ1-2; a weak D match, TRBD1 (6 bases). Germline-derived CDR1 and CDR2 are SNHLY and FYNNEI. Trimming removed 3 bases at V and 6 bases at J, with 11 bases between. CDR3 length equals 13 residues. Here the CDR3 DNA reads TGTGCCAGCAGTGACTCGAGGGGGAATGGCTACACCTTC. It codes for CASSDSRGNGYTF.